This passage covers 23 T cell receptor beta chains from one sample sequenced in a study of T cell clonality in common variable immunodeficiency. Study-level findings and limits: Common variable immunodeficiency TCR beta sequences reportedly had fewer deletions and N-nucleotide insertions.

The method was immunoSEQ multiplex PCR; TCRdb's version includes in-frame clones alone and lacks a portion of them. The sample contains roughly 34,000 clones, none of them singletons. The antigens for these receptors are not known. The sample taken for sequencing was peripheral blood mononuclear cells. Every receptor here comes from a human donor with common variable immunodeficiency.

A note on this clone: The read stops 3 residues short of the end of the CDR3; the missing end is completed from the germline J gene. V is TRBV7-3 and J is TRBJ2-7, with D maybe TRBD1 (6 bases). Deletions cut 5 bases from V and 2 bases from J, with 16 bases between. Germline CDR1 and CDR2: SGHTA and FQGTGA. This CDR3 is built from 15 residues. CDR3 protein: CASSPTADRTYEQYF. The DNA read from the CDR3 is TGTGCCAGCAGCCCAACCGCGGACAGAACCTACGAG.

This clone is medium-sized in the sample. The CDR3 end lies 3 residues beyond the end of the read and is filled in from the germline J gene. The gene calls are TRBV20-1 and TRBJ1-1; unclear D gene. The CDR3 extends over 12 amino acids. Germline CDR1 reads DFQATT; CDR2 reads SNEGSKA (reference sequence). Between the trimmed V and J ends, which lost 5 bases and 2 bases, there was a span of 9 bases. The sequenced CDR3 bases are TGCAGTGCTCTAGACTCAAACACTGAA. Translated, it gives CSALDSNTE. The whole CDR3 region reads CSALDSNTEAFF.

At least ten counts were recorded for this clone. The missing CDR3 end, 3 residues past where the read stops, is filled in from the germline J gene. This chain joins TRBV4-2 and TRBJ2-1, with 12 bases lining up with TRBD2. V gave up 0 bases and J gave up 4 bases; unmatched junction bases: 7. Germline V CDR1 and CDR2: LGHNA, YNFKEQ. The CDR3 contains 18 residues. CDR3 DNA (partial): TGTGCCAGCAGCCAAGAGGTATCGGGACTAGCGGGTTACAATGAG. This sequence encodes CASSQEVSGLAGYNE. The whole CDR3 protein is CASSQEVSGLAGYNEQFF.

This clone has at least ten counts. The read terminates 3 residues before the CDR3 end, so the remaining end is supplied by the germline J gene. This chain joins TRBV2 and TRBJ1-1, with 11 bases matching TRBD1. There are 14 residues in the CDR3. Germline V gives CDR1 SNHLY, CDR2 FYNNEI. With V trimmed by 7 bases and J by 3 bases, 4 bases remained unmatched. The DNA read from the CDR3 is TGTGCCAGCATCCGGGACAGGGGGGACACTGAA. Its protein is CASIRDRGDTE. The full CDR3 protein is CASIRDRGDTEAFF.

This clone has ten or more counts. The CDR3 is cut off 3 residues early in the read; its end comes from the germline J gene. The V call is TRBV6-2 or TRBV6-3, the J call TRBJ1-2; 7 nucleotides align to TRBD1. Per germline, CDR1 MNHEY and CDR2 SVGEGT. Losses at the gene ends were 7 bases for V and 5 bases for J; bases not matched to a gene: 13. This CDR3 comprises 15 residues. CDR3 sequence reads: CASNNGYRGEYGYTF. The DNA read from the CDR3 is TGTGCCAGCAACAACGGTTACAGGGGAGAGTATGGC.

To note about this clone: Read data end 3 residues before the CDR3 end; the end is taken from the germline J gene. This chain connects TRBV19 to TRBJ2-7; 8 bases fit TRBD1. The CDR3 is 17 residues long. V lost 0 bases and J lost 2; bases outside the gene matches: 9. The germline CDR1 and CDR2 sequences are LNHDA and SQIVND (reference sequence). The CDR3 DNA, read in part, is TGTGCCAGTAGTATAGATCAGACGGGACAGGAAACCTACGAG. Translating it yields CASSIDQTGQETYE. Given in full, the CDR3 is CASSIDQTGQETYEQYF. Using reference TRBV19 and TRBJ2-7 for the parts outside the CDR3, the full variable domain is DGGITQSPKYLFRKEGQNVTLSCEQNLNHDAMYWYRQDPGQGLRLIYYSQIVNDFQKGDIAEGYSVSREKKESFPLTVTSAQKNPTAFYLCASSIDQTGQETYEQYFGPGTRLTVT.

The sample holds a few counts of this clone. The CDR3 is cut off 3 residues early in the read; its end comes from the germline J gene. V usage is TRBV11-3 and J usage is TRBJ1-2, with a tentative D call TRBD1 (5 bases). With 3 bases removed from V and 4 bases from J, the gap between germline ends came to 15 bases. The germline gives CDR1 SGHNT, CDR2 YENEEA. There are 15 residues in the CDR3. The covered CDR3 bases are TGTGCCAGCAGCTTGGCGCAGGTTAGGGGCTATGGC. The encoded protein is CASSLAQVRGYG. The complete CDR3 sequence is CASSLAQVRGYGYTF.

With regard to this clone: The CDR3 is cut off 3 residues early in the read; its end comes from the germline J gene. This chain uses TRBV7-2 with TRBJ1-6; a possible D gene is TRBD1 (6 bases). Germline values: CDR1 SGHTA, CDR2 FQGNSA. V was cut by 5 bases and J by 7 bases, with 15 bases left in between. The CDR3 consists of 15 residues. The CDR3 here is CASSTGGGTNSPLHF. CDR3 DNA, as far as it was read: TGTGCCAGCAGCACGGGGGGGGGCACCAATTCACCC.

This clone appeared many times. The CDR3 goes on 3 residues after the read ends, and that part is filled in from the germline J gene. The V call is TRBV4-1, the J call TRBJ1-4, with D perhaps TRBD1 (5 bases). Trimming stripped 0 bases from V and 2 bases from J, with 13 bases between. The CDR3 runs 17 residues. Germline V lookup: CDR1 MGHRA, CDR2 YSYEKL. CDR3 bases read: TGCGCCAGCAGCCAAGATGGGTCGACAGTCACTAATGAAAAA. Translation: CASSQDGSTVTNEK. Given in full, the CDR3 is CASSQDGSTVTNEKLFF.

The table lists this clone with many counts. The DNA ends 3 residues before the CDR3 does, and the rest of the CDR3 is filled in from the germline J gene. The chain joins TRBV19 to TRBJ2-3, with a weak D call TRBD2 (6 bases). The germline gives CDR1 LNHDA, CDR2 SQIVND (reference sequence). This CDR3 has 15 amino acids. Trimming took 1 base from V and 4 from J, leaving 12 bases between them. The part of the CDR3 DNA that was read is TGTGCCAGTAGTATAGCGGGGGTCCCATCAGATACG. Encoded protein: CASSIAGVPSDT. The full CDR3 protein reads CASSIAGVPSDTQYF.

The sample holds many counts of this clone. The read ends 3 residues before the CDR3 terminus; that terminus is restored from the germline J gene. The rearrangement uses TRBV5-1 and TRBJ2-3; 7 bases map to TRBD1. There are 16 residues in the CDR3. The germline V gene encodes CDR1 SGHRS and CDR2 YFSETQ. The J segment lost 0 bases and the V segment lost 2 bases, leaving 6 bases of the junction unmatched. The CDR3 reads CASSLVGTDSTDTQYF. CDR3 DNA (partial): TGCGCCAGCAGCTTAGTAGGGACAGATAGCACAGATACG.

This clone was counted many times. The CDR3 is cut off 3 residues early in the read; its end comes from the germline J gene. This sequence joins TRBV29-1 and TRBJ2-1; 7 bases are a match to TRBD1. In germline, CDR1 is SQVTM, CDR2 ANQGSEA. The CDR3 spans 11 residues. Trimming took 7 bases from V and 4 from J; bases not matched to a gene: 1. CDR3 loop: CSGTGYNEQFF. CDR3 bases read: TGCAGCGGGACAGGTTACAATGAG.

This clone was detected many times. The read terminates 3 residues ahead of where the CDR3 ends, so the germline J gene completes it. This chain joins TRBV2 and TRBJ1-6; D may be TRBD1 (6 bases). Trimming stripped 5 bases from V and 7 bases from J, with 12 bases between. The CDR3 loop spans 14 amino acids. Germline V CDR1 and CDR2: SNHLY, FYNNEI. The DNA read from the CDR3 is TGTGCCAGCAGTAAACAGGGTTTGAATTCACCC. Translation: CASSKQGLNSP. The whole CDR3 reads CASSKQGLNSPLHF.

A few counts support this clone. Partial CDR3 DNA: TGTGCCAGCAGCTTAACACACCAACGGGACGAG. Translating it yields CASSLTHQRDE. The full CDR3 protein is CASSLTHQRDEQYF. The genes are TRBV6-2 or TRBV6-3 and TRBJ2-7; unclear D gene. The read is 3 residues too short to cover the CDR3 end, so that end is filled in from the germline J gene. Trimming took 6 bases from V and 5 from J, leaving 17 bases between them. The CDR3 spans 14 residues. Germline values: CDR1 MNHEY, CDR2 SVGEGT.

Many counts were recorded for this clone. Read data end 3 residues before the CDR3 end; the end is taken from the germline J gene. The chain is built from TRBV29-1 and TRBJ1-1; D perhaps matches TRBD1 (6 bases). Germline V gene lookup returns CDR1 SQVTM and CDR2 ANQGSEA. The CDR3 spans 14 residues. Trimming cost V 4 bases and J 1 base, with 13 bases left between them. CDR3 sequence: CSVGTGTTNTEAFF. CDR3 DNA, as far as it was read: TGCAGCGTTGGAACCGGGACAACGAACACTGAA.

This clone occurred a few times. The read falls 3 residues short of the CDR3 end, and the missing part is taken from the germline J gene. J is TRBJ1-3 and V is TRBV30; D is uncertain. V lost 2 bases, J lost 0 bases, and 8 bases lay in between. This CDR3 is 14 amino acids long. Germline V gene data show CDR1 as GTSNPN and CDR2 as SVGIG (reference sequence). The DNA read from the CDR3 is TGTGCCTGGAGTCAAACAGACTCTGGAAACACC. This codes for CAWSQTDSGNT. The whole CDR3 sequence is CAWSQTDSGNTIYF.

This clone has a count of ten or more. Sequencing ends 3 residues short of the CDR3 end; the germline J gene provides the rest. V is TRBV9 and J is TRBJ2-1, with TRBD2 identical over 10 bases. This CDR3 spans 15 amino acids. Germline CDR1 reads SGDLS; CDR2 reads YYNGEE. Germline trimming cut 4 bases from V and 0 bases from J; bases unmatched to any gene: 1. The CDR3 protein is CASSSSGSSYNEQFF. CDR3 bases read: TGTGCCAGCAGCTCTAGCGGGAGCTCCTACAATGAG.

This clone was seen many times. The CDR3 end is not reached by the read, which stops 3 residues before it; the germline J gene fills it in. This chain joins TRBV20-1 and TRBJ2-7; TRBD1 agrees at 10 bases. CDR1 is DFQATT, CDR2 SNEGSKA, per germline (reference sequence). This CDR3 contains 14 residues. Trimming at V came to 5 bases and at J to 1 base, leaving 5 bases not matched to a gene. The CDR3 loop is CSAYPGQGSYEQYF. The sequenced CDR3 bases are TGCAGTGCTTATCCGGGACAGGGGTCCTACGAG.

The sample holds a few counts of this clone. The read terminates 3 residues ahead of where the CDR3 ends, so the germline J gene completes it. The chain employs TRBV7-8 and TRBJ2-1, with TRBD1 matching 10 bases. The V gene end was trimmed by 5 bases and the J gene end by 5 bases; junction bases not matched to a gene: 9. The germline CDR1 and CDR2 sequences are SGHVS and FQNEAQ. CDR3 length equals 16 residues. The part of the CDR3 DNA that was read is TGTGCCAGCAGCCATACCGGGGACAGGGGCCACAATGAG. Its protein is CASSHTGDRGHNE. The whole CDR3 protein reads CASSHTGDRGHNEQFF.

To note about this clone: The sequence runs out 3 residues before the end of the CDR3; the remainder is reconstructed from the germline J gene. V usage is TRBV7-9 and J usage is TRBJ1-1; D perhaps matches TRBD1 (5 bases). The CDR3 is 14 amino acids. Trimming removed 1 base at V and 4 bases at J, with 10 bases between. Germline V CDR1 and CDR2: SEHNR, FQNEAQ (reference sequence). The sequenced CDR3 bases are TGTGCCAGCAGCTTAGAGGGAGGGGCCACTGAA. This translates into CASSLEGGATE. The CDR3 reads in full as CASSLEGGATEAFF.

This clone was seen ten or more times. Coverage ceases 3 residues before the CDR3 finishes, and the germline J gene fills in the end. In the same sample, other DNA sequences code for this CDR3. This chain joins TRBV7-3 and TRBJ2-1; 12 nucleotides match TRBD2. Germline trimming cut 2 bases from V and 4 bases from J; bases unmatched to any gene: 0. The CDR3 consists of 15 residues. The germline V gene encodes CDR1 SGHTA and CDR2 FQGTGA. This CDR3 is CASSLGLAGYNEQFF. CDR3 DNA (partial): TGTGCCAGCAGCTTAGGACTAGCGGGATACAATGAG. Filled out from reference TRBV7-3 and TRBJ2-1, the complete variable domain reads GAGVSQTPSNKVTEKGKYVELRCDPISGHTALYWYRQSLGQGPEFLIYFQGTGAADDSGLPNDRFFAVRPEGSVSTLKIQRTERGDSAVYLCASSLGLAGYNEQFFGPGTRLTVL.

On this clone itself: Read coverage stops 3 residues before the CDR3 terminus; the germline J gene supplies the remainder. V and J are TRBV7-2 and TRBJ1-1; 8 positions match TRBD1. CDR1 and CDR2 (germline): SGHTA, FQGNSA. CDR3 length equals 13 residues. The CDR3 spells CASSQYRGSEAFF. The part of the CDR3 DNA that was read is TGTGCCAGCAGCCAATACAGGGGGAGCGAA.

CDR3: CSARMVAGGLGYNEQFF. Partial CDR3 DNA: TGCAGTGCTAGAATGGTAGCGGGAGGGCTCGGCTACAATGAG. This chain links TRBV20-1 with TRBJ2-1; 11 positions match TRBD2. Read data end 3 residues before the CDR3 end; the end is taken from the germline J gene. There are 17 residues in the CDR3. In germline, CDR1 is DFQATT, CDR2 SNEGSKA (reference sequence). J was trimmed by 3 bases and V by 2 bases; bases with no gene match: 9.